The next 13 T cell receptor beta chains were all read from a single sample in a study of T cells after yellow fever vaccination. One entry per CDR3 protein results from TCRdb running MiXCR on the 5' RACE reads. Of hundreds of thousands of distinct CDR3 sequences listed, 8.7% are singletons. The specimen comprised PBMCs, sampled on the day of the first yellow fever vaccination. These receptors were collected from a man between 18 and 35 years old who received the YFV17D yellow fever vaccine.

In its sample, this clonotype was seen a few times. The chain recombines TRBV27 with TRBJ2-1; possible D gene TRBD2, 6 bases. Deletions cut 5 bases from V and 4 bases from J, with 15 bases between. Germline V gene data show CDR1 as MNHEY and CDR2 as SMNVEV (reference sequence). The length of the CDR3 is 15 residues. The CDR3 spells CASSHISGLYNEQFF. In nucleotides, the CDR3 is TGTGCCAGCAGTCACATCTCGGGACTGTACAATGAGCAGTTCTTC.

V is TRBV20-1 and J is TRBJ2-5; D gene ambiguous. Germline CDR1 reads DFQATT; CDR2 reads SNEGSKA (reference sequence). The CDR3 loop spans 9 amino acids. The CDR3 nucleotides read TGCAGCGCACAAGAGACCCAGTACTTC. Amino acid sequence: CSAQETQYF.

In its sample, this clonotype was seen a few times. The chain links TRBV4-1 to TRBJ2-1; 10 bases line up with TRBD1. Germline V gene data show CDR1 as MGHRA and CDR2 as YSYEKL. The CDR3 spans 16 residues. V gave up 4 bases and J gave up 8 bases; unmatched junction bases: 11. The CDR3 sequence is CASSPRQGAFLDEQFF. CDR3 bases: TGCGCCAGCAGCCCTCGACAGGGGGCTTTTTTGGATGAGCAGTTCTTC.

This clonotype was seen many times. This rearrangement joins TRBV7-9 to TRBJ1-1; D remains ambiguous. The V gene lost 3 bases and the J gene lost 6 bases, with 11 bases spanning the gap. Germline CDR1 is SEHNR and CDR2 is FQNEAQ (reference sequence). This CDR3 spans 13 amino acids. The CDR3 loop reads CASSFPGTPEAFF. The CDR3 region has the DNA TGTGCCAGCAGCTTCCCCGGCACCCCTGAAGCTTTCTTT.

DNA of the CDR3: TGTGCCAGCAGCTTAGTAGCGGGGACCGCCTACGAGCAGTACTTC. This encodes CASSLVAGTAYEQYF. The chain uses TRBV7-2 and TRBJ2-7, with 8 bases lining up with TRBD2. The CDR3 spans 15 residues. J was trimmed by 2 bases and V by 1 base; bases with no gene match: 4. Germline assignment: CDR1 SGHTA and CDR2 FQGNSA.

This clonotype was observed at least ten times. The chain employs TRBV6-2 or TRBV6-3 and TRBJ2-3, with 12 bases identical to TRBD2. V lost 6 bases and J lost 2; bases outside the gene matches: 6. Germline CDR1 MNHEY, CDR2 SVGEGT. The CDR3 contains 16 residues. The CDR3 is CASSRLAGGATDTQYF. CDR3 coding DNA: TGTGCCAGCAGCCGCCTAGCGGGGGGGGCCACAGATACGCAGTATTTT.

This clonotype was detected ten times or more. The gene calls are TRBV6-2 or TRBV6-3 and TRBJ1-1; D gene unclear. The CDR3 has 12 amino acids. CDR1 and CDR2 (germline): MNHEY, SVGEGT. Trimming shortened V by 2 bases and J by 4 bases, and 5 bases separated the two germline ends. The CDR3 bases are TGTGCCAGCAGTTACGTGGGCACTGAAGCTTTCTTT. As protein: CASSYVGTEAFF.

In this sample, this clonotype turned up a few times. V and J are TRBV30 and TRBJ2-7; TRBD1 matches 7 bases. J was trimmed by 0 bases and V by 5 bases; bases with no gene match: 7. Germline assignment: CDR1 GTSNPN and CDR2 SVGIG (reference sequence). The CDR3 is 14 amino acids. CDR3 in DNA: TGTGCCTGGGACCGGGACAGACCCTCCTACGAGCAGTACTTC. Residues: CAWDRDRPSYEQYF.

The V and J genes are TRBV12-3 or TRBV12-4 and TRBJ1-5, with D hard to call. The CDR3 runs 12 residues. V lost 5 bases and J 6 bases, leaving 8 bases between the germline ends. CDR3 amino acids: CASSPPFQPQHF. The CDR3, as DNA: TGTGCCAGCAGTCCCCCTTTTCAGCCCCAGCATTTT.

This clonotype was recorded at least ten times. The chain combines TRBV4-2 with TRBJ1-1, with D possibly TRBD1 on 5 matching bases. The V and J ends lost 3 bases and 2 bases respectively, with 13 bases between them. This CDR3 region has 15 residues. In germline, CDR1 is LGHNA, CDR2 YNFKEQ. CDR3 nucleotides: TGTGCCAGCAGCCATGGAGGGGTTAGTAACACTGAAGCTTTCTTT. Encoded protein: CASSHGGVSNTEAFF.

This clonotype was seen a handful of times. The V gene is TRBV7-2, the J gene TRBJ1-1; D gene ambiguous. The CDR3 spans 16 residues. The ends were cut back, 4 bases at V and 5 bases at J, with 20 bases in the middle. CDR1 is SGHTA and CDR2 is FQGNSA in the germline V gene. The CDR3: CASSYLQHLGSTEAFF. The CDR3 coding sequence is TGTGCCAGCAGCTACCTGCAACACTTAGGGTCAACTGAAGCTTTCTTT.

The V and J genes are TRBV10-3 and TRBJ2-5, with D possibly being TRBD2 (5 bases). Germline V CDR1 and CDR2: ENHRY, SYGVKD. Trimming removed 6 bases at V and 5 bases at J, with 7 bases between. This CDR3 region has 11 residues. The CDR3 DNA reads TGTGCCATCAGGGGCGGGGAGACCCAGTACTTC. Protein product: CAIRGGETQYF.

The chain recombines TRBV12-3 or TRBV12-4 with TRBJ1-1; possibly TRBD1 for D (5 bases). Deletions cut 5 bases from V and 2 bases from J, with 15 bases between. CDR3 size: 15 residues. The CDR3 coding sequence is TGTGCCAGCAGTGCCGGGACCTCGGGAAACACTGAAGCTTTCTTT. This encodes CASSAGTSGNTEAFF.